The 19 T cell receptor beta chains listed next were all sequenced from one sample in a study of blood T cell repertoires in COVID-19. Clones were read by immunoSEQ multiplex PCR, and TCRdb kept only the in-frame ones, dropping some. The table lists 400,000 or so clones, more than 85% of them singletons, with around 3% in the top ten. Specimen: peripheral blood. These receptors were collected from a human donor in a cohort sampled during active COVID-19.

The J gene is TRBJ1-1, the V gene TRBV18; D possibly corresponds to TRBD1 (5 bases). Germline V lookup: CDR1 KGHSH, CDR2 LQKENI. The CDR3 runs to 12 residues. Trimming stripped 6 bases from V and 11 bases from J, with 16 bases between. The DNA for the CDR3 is TGTGCCAGCTCCCTCCTCGGGGGGGTGGCTTTCTTT. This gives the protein CASSLLGGVAFF.

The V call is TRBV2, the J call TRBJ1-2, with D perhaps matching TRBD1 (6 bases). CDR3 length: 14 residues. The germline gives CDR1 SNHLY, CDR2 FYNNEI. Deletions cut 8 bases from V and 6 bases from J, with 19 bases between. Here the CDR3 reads CASVTGSGGDGYTF. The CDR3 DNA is TGTGCCAGCGTTACAGGGTCGGGAGGGGATGGCTACACCTTC.

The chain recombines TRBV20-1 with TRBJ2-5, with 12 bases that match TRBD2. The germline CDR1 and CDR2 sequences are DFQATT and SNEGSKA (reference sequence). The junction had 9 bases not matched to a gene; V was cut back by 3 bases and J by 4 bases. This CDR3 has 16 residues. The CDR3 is CSASASGRVGGETQYF. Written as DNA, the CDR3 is TGCAGTGCTAGTGCTAGCGGGAGGGTCGGAGGAGAGACCCAGTACTTC.

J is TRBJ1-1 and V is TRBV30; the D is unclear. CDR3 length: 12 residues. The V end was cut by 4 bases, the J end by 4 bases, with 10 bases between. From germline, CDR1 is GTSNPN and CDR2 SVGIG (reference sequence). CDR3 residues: CAWMGGSTEAFF. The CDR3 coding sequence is TGTGCCTGGATGGGTGGGAGCACTGAAGCTTTCTTT.

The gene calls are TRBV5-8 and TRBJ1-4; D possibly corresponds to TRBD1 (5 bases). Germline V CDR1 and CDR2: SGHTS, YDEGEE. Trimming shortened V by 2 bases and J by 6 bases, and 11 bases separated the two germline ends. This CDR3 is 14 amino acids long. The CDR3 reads CASSFGQPDEKLFF. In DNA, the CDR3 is TGTGCCAGCAGCTTCGGACAACCGGATGAAAAACTGTTTTTT.

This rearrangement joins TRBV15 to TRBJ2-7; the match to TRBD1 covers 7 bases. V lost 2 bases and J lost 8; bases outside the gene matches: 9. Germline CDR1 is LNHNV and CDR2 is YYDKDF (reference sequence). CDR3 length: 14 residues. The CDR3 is CATSRPPTGAQQYF. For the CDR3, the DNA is TGTGCCACCAGCAGACCACCCACAGGGGCTCAGCAGTACTTC.

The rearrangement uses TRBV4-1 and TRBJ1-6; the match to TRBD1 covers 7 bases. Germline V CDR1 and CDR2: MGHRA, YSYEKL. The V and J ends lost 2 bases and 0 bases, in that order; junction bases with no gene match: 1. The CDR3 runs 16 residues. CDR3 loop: CASSQRDSSYNSPLHF. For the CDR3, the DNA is TGCGCCAGCAGCCAACGGGACAGCTCCTATAATTCACCCCTCCACTTT.

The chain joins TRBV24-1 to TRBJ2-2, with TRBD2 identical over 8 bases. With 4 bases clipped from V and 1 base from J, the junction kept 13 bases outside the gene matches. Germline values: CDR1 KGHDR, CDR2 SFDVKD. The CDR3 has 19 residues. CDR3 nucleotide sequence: TGTGCCACCAGTGACCGATTCGGGAGGGCCTTTGAGAACACCGGGGAGCTGTTTTTT. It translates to CATSDRFGRAFENTGELFF.

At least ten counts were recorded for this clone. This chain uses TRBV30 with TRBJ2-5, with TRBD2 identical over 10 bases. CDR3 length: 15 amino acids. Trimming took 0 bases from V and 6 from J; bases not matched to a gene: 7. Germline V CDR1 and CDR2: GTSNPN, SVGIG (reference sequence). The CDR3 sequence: CAWSVGSGRLQTQYF. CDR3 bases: TGTGCCTGGAGTGTCGGTAGCGGGAGGTTACAGACCCAGTACTTC.

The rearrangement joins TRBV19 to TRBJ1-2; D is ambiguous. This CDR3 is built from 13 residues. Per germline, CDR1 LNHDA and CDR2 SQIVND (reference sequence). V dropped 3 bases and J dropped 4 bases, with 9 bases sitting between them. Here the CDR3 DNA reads TGTGCCAGTAGTATTAGAGGGTTCTATGGCTACACCTTC. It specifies CASSIRGFYGYTF.

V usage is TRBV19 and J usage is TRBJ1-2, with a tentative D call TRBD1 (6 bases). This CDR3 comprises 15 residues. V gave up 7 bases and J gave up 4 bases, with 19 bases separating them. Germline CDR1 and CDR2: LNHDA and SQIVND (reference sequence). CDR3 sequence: CASIPGHRDSYGYTF. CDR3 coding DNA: TGTGCCAGTATCCCGGGACACCGAGACTCCTATGGCTACACCTTC.

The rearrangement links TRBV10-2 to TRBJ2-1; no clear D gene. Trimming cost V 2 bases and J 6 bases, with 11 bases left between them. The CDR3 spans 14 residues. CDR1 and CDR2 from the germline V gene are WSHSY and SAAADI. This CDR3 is CASSEARLINEQFF. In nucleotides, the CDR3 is TGCGCCAGCAGTGAGGCTAGGTTGATCAATGAGCAGTTCTTC.

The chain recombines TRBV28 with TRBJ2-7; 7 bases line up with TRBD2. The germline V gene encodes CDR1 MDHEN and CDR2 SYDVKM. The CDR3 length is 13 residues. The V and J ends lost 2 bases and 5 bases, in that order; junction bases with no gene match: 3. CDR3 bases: TGTGCCAGCAGTTTAACTAGCGAGCACGAGCAGTACTTC. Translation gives CASSLTSEHEQYF.

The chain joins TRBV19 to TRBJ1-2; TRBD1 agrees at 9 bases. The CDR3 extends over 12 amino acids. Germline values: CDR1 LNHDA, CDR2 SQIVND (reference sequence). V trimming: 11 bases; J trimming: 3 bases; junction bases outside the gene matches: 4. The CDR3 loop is CAYRDRDYGYTF. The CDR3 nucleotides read TGTGCCTACCGGGACAGGGACTATGGCTACACCTTC.

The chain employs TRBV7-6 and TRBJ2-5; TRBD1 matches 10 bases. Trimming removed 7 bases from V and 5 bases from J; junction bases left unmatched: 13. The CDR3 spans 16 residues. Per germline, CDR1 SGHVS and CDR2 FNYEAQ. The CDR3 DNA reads TGTGCCAGCACCCATATAGAGGGACAGGGGAAGGAGACCCAGTACTTC. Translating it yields CASTHIEGQGKETQYF.

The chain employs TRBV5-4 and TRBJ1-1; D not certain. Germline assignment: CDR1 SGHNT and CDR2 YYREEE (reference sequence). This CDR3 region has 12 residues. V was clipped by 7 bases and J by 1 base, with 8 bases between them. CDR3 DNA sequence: TGTGCCAGCGCTCGGGGGAACACTGAAGCTTTCTTT. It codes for CASARGNTEAFF.

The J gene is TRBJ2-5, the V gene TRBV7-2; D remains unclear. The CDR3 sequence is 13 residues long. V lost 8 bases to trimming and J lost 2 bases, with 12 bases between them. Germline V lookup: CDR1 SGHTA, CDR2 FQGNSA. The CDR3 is CASAWRPQETQYF. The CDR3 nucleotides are TGTGCCAGCGCGTGGAGACCACAAGAGACCCAGTACTTC.

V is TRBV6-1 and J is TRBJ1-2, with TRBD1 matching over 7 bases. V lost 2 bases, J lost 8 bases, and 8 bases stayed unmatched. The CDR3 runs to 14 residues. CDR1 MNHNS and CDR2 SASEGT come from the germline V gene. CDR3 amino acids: CASSESTGVGGYTF. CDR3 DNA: TGTGCCAGCAGTGAATCTACAGGGGTGGGCGGCTACACCTTC.

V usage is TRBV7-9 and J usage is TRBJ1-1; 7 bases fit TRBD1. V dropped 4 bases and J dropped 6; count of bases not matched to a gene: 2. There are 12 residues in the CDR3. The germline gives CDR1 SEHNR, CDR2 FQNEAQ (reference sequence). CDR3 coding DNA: TGTGCCAGCAGCTGGACAGGTTCTGAAGCTTTCTTT. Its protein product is CASSWTGSEAFF.